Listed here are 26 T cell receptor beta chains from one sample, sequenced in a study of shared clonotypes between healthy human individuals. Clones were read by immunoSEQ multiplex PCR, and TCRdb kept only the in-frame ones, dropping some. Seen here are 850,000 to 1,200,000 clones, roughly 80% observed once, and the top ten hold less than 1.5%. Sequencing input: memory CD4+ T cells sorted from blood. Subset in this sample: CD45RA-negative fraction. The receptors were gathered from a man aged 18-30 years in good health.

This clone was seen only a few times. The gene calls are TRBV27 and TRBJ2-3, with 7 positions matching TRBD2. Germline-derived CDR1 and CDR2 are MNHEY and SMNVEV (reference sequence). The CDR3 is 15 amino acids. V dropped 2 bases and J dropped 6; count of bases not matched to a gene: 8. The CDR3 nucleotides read TGTGCCAGCAGTTTAGGCCCGGGACTAACGGATACGCAGTATTTT. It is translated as CASSLGPGLTDTQYF.

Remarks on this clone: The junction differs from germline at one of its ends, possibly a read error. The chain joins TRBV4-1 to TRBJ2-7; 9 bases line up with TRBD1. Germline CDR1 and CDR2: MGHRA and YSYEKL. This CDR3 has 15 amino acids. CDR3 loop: CASRNTGQGSDEQYF. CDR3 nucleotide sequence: TGCGCCAGCAGAAATACGGGACAGGGCTCCGACGAGCAGTACTTC.

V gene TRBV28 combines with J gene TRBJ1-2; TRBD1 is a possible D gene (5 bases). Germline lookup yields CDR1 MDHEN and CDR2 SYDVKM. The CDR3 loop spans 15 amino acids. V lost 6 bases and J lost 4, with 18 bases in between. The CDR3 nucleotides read TGTGCCAGCAGCTTAGGGAATCAGGGCGCCTATGGCTACACCTTC. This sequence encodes CASSLGNQGAYGYTF.

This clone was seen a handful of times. The CDR3 sequence is CASSQDSGVQPQHF. The CDR3 coding sequence is TGCGCCAGCAGCCAAGATTCCGGGGTTCAGCCCCAGCATTTT. The chain is built from TRBV4-3 and TRBJ1-5; D is unclear. Per germline, CDR1 LGHNA and CDR2 YSLEER. This CDR3 spans 14 amino acids. The ends were cut back, 0 bases at V and 6 bases at J, with 9 bases in the middle.

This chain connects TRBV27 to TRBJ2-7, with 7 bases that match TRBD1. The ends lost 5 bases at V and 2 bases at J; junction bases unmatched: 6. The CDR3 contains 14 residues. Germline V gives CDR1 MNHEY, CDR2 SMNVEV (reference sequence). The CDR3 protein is CASSPNRGPYEQYF. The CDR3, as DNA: TGTGCCAGCAGTCCTAACAGGGGACCCTACGAGCAGTACTTC.

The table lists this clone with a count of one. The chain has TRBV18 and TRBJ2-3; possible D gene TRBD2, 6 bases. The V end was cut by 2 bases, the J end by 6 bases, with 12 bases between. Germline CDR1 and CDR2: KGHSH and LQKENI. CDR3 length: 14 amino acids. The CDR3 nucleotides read TGTGCCAGCTCACCATTGGAGGGGCCGGATACGCAGTATTTT. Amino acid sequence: CASSPLEGPDTQYF.

The CDR3, as DNA: TGTGCCAGTAGCACCCGGGACACCGACTATGGCTACACCTTC. The encoded protein is CASSTRDTDYGYTF. The V and J genes are TRBV19 and TRBJ1-2; D might be TRBD1 (6 bases). Per the germline V gene, CDR1 is LNHDA and CDR2 is SQIVND (reference sequence). This CDR3 spans 14 amino acids. The V end lost 6 bases, the J end lost 3 bases, and 14 bases lay between the germline ends.

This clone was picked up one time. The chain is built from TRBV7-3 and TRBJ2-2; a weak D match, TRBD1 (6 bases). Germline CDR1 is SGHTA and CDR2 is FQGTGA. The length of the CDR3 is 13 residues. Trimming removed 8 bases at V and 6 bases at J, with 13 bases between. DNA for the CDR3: TGTGCCAGCTGCCCAGGGGCGGCCGGGGAGCTGTTTTTT. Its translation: CASCPGAAGELFF.

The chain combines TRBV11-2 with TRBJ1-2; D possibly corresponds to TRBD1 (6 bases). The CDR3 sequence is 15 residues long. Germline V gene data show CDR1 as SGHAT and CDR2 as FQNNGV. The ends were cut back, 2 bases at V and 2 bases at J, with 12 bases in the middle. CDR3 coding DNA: TGTGCCAGCAGCTTAAGCGACAGGCCCAACTATGGCTACACCTTC. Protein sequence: CASSLSDRPNYGYTF. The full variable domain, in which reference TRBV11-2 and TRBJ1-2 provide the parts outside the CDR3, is EAGVAQSPRYKIIEKRQSVAFWCNPISGHATLYWYQQILGQGPKLLIQFQNNGVVDDSQLPKDRFSAERLKGVDSTLKIQPAKLEDSAVYLCASSLSDRPNYGYTFGSGTRLTVV.

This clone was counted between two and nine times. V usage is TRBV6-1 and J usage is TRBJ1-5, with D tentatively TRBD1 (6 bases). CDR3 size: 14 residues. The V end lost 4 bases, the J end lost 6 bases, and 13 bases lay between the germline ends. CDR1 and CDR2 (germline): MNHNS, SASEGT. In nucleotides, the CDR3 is TGTGCCAGCAGTGGGACAGAGAGGAGTCAGCCCCAGCATTTT. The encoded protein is CASSGTERSQPQHF.

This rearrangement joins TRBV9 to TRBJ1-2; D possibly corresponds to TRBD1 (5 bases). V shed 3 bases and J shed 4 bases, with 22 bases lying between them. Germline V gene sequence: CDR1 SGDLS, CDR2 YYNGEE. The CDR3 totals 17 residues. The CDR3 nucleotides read TGTGCCAGCAGCGCAGGGCCGCCTGGCGGGGATCTCTATGGCTACACCTTC. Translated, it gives CASSAGPPGGDLYGYTF.

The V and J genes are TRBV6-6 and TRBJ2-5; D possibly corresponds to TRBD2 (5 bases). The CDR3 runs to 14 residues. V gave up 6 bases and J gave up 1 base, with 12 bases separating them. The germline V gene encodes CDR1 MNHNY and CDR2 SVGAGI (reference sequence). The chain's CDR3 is CASRGAAGQETQYF. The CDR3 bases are TGTGCCAGCAGGGGAGCTGCGGGCCAAGAGACCCAGTACTTC.

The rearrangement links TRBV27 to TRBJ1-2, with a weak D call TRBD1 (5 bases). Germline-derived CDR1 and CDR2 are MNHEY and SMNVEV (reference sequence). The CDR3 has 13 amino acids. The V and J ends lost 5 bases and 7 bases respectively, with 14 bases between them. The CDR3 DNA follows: TGTGCCAGCAGTCGGGCTGGGGGGGGTGGCTACACCTTC. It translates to CASSRAGGGGYTF.

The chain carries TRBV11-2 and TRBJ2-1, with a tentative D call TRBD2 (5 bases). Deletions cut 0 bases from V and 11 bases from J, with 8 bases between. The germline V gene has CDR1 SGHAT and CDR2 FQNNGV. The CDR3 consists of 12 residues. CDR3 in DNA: TGTGCCAGCAGCTTAGAGGTAGCGAAGCAGTTCTTC. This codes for CASSLEVAKQFF. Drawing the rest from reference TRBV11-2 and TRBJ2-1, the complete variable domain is EAGVAQSPRYKIIEKRQSVAFWCNPISGHATLYWYQQILGQGPKLLIQFQNNGVVDDSQLPKDRFSAERLKGVDSTLKIQPAKLEDSAVYLCASSLEVAKQFFGPGTRLTVL.

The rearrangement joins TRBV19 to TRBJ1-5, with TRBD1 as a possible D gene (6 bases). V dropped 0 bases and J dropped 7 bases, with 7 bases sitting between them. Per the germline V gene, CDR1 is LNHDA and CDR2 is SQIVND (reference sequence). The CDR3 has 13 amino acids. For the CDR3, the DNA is TGTGCCAGTAGTATAGAGAGGGGGCAGCCCCAGCATTTT. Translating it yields CASSIERGQPQHF.

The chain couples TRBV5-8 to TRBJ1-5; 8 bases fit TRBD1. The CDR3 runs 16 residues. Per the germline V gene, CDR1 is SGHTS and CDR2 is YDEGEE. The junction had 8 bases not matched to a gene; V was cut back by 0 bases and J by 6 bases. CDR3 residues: CASSLAQAGGGQPQHF. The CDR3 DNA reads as TGTGCCAGCAGCTTGGCGCAGGCAGGGGGCGGTCAGCCCCAGCATTTT.

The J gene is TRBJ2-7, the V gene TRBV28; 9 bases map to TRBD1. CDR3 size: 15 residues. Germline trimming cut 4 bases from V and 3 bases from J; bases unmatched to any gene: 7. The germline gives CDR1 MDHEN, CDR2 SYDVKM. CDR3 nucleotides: TGTGCCAGCAGTTCAACCGGGACAGGGTTCTACGAGCAGTACTTC. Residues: CASSSTGTGFYEQYF.

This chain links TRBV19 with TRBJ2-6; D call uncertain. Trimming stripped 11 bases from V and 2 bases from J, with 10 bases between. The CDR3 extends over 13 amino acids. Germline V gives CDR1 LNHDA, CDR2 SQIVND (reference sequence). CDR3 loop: CAARETGANVLTF. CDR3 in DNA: TGTGCCGCAAGAGAAACTGGGGCCAACGTCCTGACTTTC.

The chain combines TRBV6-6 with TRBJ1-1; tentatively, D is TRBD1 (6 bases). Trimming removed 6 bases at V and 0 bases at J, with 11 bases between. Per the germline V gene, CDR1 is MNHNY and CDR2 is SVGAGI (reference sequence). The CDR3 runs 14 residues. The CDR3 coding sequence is TGTGCCAGCAGGCTGACAGGACTGAACACTGAAGCTTTCTTT. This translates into CASRLTGLNTEAFF.

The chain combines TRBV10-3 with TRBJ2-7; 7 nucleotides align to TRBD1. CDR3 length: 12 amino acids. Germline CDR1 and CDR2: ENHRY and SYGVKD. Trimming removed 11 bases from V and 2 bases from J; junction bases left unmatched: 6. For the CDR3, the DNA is TGTGCCGTCCGGGACAGAACCTACGAGCAGTACTTC. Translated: CAVRDRTYEQYF.

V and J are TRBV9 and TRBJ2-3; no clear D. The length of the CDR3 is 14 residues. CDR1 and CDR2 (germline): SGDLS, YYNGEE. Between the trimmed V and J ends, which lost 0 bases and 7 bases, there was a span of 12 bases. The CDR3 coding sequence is TGTGCCAGCAGCGTAGAGAGCTCTTCCAATACGCAGTATTTT. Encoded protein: CASSVESSSNTQYF.

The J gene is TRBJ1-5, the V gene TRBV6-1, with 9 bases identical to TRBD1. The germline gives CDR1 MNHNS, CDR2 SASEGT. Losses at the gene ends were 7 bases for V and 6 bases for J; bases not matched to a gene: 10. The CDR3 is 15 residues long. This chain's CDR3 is CASTGAGQGVQPQHF. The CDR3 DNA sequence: TGTGCCAGCACCGGGGCGGGACAGGGAGTTCAGCCCCAGCATTTT.

DNA for the CDR3: TGTGCCAGCAGTAAGGGGACCGGATACAATGAGCAGTTCTTC. This codes for CASSKGTGYNEQFF. This sequence joins TRBV6-5 and TRBJ2-1; D could derive from TRBD1 or TRBD2 (5 bases each). The CDR3 has 14 residues. V dropped 5 bases and J dropped 4 bases, with 12 bases sitting between them. Germline CDR1 and CDR2: MNHEY and SVGAGI.

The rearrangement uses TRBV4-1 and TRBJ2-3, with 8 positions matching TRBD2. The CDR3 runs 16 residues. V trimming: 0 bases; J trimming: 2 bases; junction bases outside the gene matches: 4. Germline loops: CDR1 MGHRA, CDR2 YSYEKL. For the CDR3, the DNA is TGCGCCAGCAGCCAAGACTGGCGGGGGGTCACAGATACGCAGTATTTT. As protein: CASSQDWRGVTDTQYF.

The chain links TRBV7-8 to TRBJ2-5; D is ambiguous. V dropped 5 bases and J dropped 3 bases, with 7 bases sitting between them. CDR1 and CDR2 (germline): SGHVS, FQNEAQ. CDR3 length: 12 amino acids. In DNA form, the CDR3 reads TGTGCCAGCAGCCCTGGGGAAGAGACCCAGTACTTC. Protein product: CASSPGEETQYF.

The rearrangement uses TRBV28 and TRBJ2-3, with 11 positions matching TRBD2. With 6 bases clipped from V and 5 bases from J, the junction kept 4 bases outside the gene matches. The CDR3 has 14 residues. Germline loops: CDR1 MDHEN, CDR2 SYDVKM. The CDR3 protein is CASRPSGGRDTQYF. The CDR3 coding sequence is TGTGCCAGCAGACCTAGCGGGGGGCGAGATACGCAGTATTTT.